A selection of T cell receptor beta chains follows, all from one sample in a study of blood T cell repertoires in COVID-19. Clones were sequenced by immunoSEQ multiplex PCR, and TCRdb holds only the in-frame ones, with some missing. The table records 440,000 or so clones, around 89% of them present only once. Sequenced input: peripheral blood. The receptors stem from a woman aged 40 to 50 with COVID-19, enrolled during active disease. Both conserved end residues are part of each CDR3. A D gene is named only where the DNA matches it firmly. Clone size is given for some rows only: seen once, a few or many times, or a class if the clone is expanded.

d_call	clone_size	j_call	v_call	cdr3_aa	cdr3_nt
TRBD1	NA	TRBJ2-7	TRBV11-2	CASSLVQGAFYEQYF	TGTGCCAGCAGCTTAGTACAGGGGGCTTTCTACGAGCAGTACTTC
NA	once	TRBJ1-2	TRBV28	CASSALSAGTYGYTF	TGTGCCAGCAGTGCCTTATCGGCAGGCACCTATGGCTACACCTTC
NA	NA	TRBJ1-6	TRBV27	CASSLLAGRGNNSPLHF	TGTGCCAGCAGTTTACTGGCAGGGAGGGGGAATAATTCACCCCTCCACTTT
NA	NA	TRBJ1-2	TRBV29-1	CSVGAVSYGYTF	TGCAGCGTTGGTGCAGTCAGCTATGGCTACACCTTC
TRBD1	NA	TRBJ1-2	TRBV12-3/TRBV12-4	CASSRTAPGQGLF	TGTGCCAGCAGCCGTACGGCACCGGGACAGGGTCTCTTC
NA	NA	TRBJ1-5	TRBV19	CATKDRINQPQHF	TGTGCCACCAAAGACAGGATCAATCAGCCCCAGCATTTT
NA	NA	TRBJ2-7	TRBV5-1	CASSFNADSSYEQYF	TGCGCCAGCAGCTTTAACGCTGATAGCTCCTACGAGCAGTACTTC
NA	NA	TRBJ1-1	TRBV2	CASSDQGMSTEAFF	TGTGCCAGCAGTGATCAGGGTATGTCCACTGAAGCTTTCTTT
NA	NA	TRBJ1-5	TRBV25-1	CASSRPGVNQPQHF	TGTGCCAGCAGTCGACCAGGGGTCAATCAGCCCCAGCATTTT
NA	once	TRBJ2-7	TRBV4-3	CASSQDIRITGTHEQYF	TGCGCCAGCAGCCAAGACATAAGGATCACAGGGACCCACGAGCAGTACTTC
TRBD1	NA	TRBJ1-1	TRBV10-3	CAISPTGAGMNTEAFF	TGTGCCATCAGTCCAACAGGGGCGGGGATGAACACTGAAGCTTTCTTT
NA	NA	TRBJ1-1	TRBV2	CASRSPLNTEAFF	TGTGCCAGCAGGAGTCCTTTGAACACTGAAGCTTTCTTT
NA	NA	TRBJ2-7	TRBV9	CASSPSATSSYEQYF	TGTGCCAGCAGCCCCAGCGCGACGAGCTCCTACGAGCAGTACTTC
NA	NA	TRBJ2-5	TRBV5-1	CASSLTLRNQETQYF	TGCGCCAGCAGCCTGACCCTGAGGAACCAAGAGACCCAGTACTTC
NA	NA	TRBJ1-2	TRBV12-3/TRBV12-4	CASSFYRADGYTF	TGTGCCAGCAGCTTCTACAGGGCAGATGGCTACACCTTC
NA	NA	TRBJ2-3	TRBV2	CASSLDSGREYF	TGTGCCAGCAGCCTGGACTCAGGCAGAGAGTATTTT
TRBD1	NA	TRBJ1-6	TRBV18	CASSPDRGNNSPLHF	TGTGCCAGCTCACCTGACAGGGGGAATAATTCACCCCTCCACTTT
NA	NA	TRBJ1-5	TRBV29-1	CSPRGGSQPQHF	TGCAGCCCCCGGGGGGGGAGTCAGCCCCAGCATTTT
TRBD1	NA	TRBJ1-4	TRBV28	CASSGQGVVVEKLFF	TGTGCCAGCAGTGGACAGGGGGTAGTCGTCGAAAAACTGTTTTTT
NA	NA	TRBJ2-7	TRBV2	CASRETFSYEQYF	TGTGCCAGCAGGGAGACTTTCTCCTACGAGCAGTACTTC
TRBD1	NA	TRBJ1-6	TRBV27	CASRPGQGGYTNNSPLHF	TGTGCCAGCAGGCCGGGACAGGGCGGTTATACTAATAATTCACCCCTCCACTTT
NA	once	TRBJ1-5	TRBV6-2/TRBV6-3	CASSVPTVEPQHF	TGTGCCAGCAGTGTCCCCACGGTCGAGCCCCAGCATTTT
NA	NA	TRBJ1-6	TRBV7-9	CASSPRGGDSPLHF	TGTGCCAGCAGCCCCCGCGGGGGTGATTCACCCCTCCACTTT
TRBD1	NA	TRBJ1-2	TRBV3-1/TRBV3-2	CASSPWPGQGDFSNYGYTF	TGTGCCAGCAGCCCCTGGCCGGGACAGGGGGACTTTTCTAACTATGGCTACACCTTC
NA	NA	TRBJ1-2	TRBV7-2	CASPFSSSLNPGGYTF	TGTGCCAGCCCCTTCAGCAGCTCCCTTAATCCGGGGGGCTACACCTTC
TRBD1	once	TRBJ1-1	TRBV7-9	CASRDRGTNTEAFF	TGTGCCAGCAGGGACAGGGGAACGAACACTGAAGCTTTCTTT